This T cell receptor (beta chain) was observed in a study of shared clonotypes between healthy human individuals. Across several immunoSEQ plates, the genomic DNA of each subset was split evenly. This table comes from immunoSEQ multiplex PCR, and its TCRdb copy is limited to in-frame clones, with some not included. The data show under 2.5 million clones, 80% to 95% seen once. Trimming cost V 2 bases and J 4 bases, with 14 bases left between them. This CDR3 has 15 amino acids. Germline values: CDR1 MDHEN, CDR2 SYDVKM. This clone has only one observation. The source material was naive CD4+ T cells from PBMCs. Subset noted: CD45RA+ positively selected. The chain is built from TRBV28 and TRBJ1-1; D gene unclear. This TCR came from a man aged 18 to 29 in good health. Some clones in this sample may be carry-over from other donors' samples. The CDR3 coding sequence is TGTGCCAGCAGTTTAGCTGTGGGGTGGGGCACTGAAGCTTTCTTT. Protein product: CASSLAVGWGTEAFF.